This T cell receptor (beta chain) was sequenced in a study of blood T cell repertoires in COVID-19. Study summary: Both acute and convalescent COVID-19 samples were obtained from the United States, Italy and Spain.

With 4 bases clipped from V and 4 bases from J, the junction kept 3 bases outside the gene matches. The CDR3 sequence is 14 residues long. Germline values: CDR1 SGHRS, CDR2 YFSETQ. Some clones are missing from TCRdb's copy, which holds only in-frame ones; the method was immunoSEQ multiplex PCR. The sample has 81,000 or so clones; about 82% are singletons. The chain links TRBV5-1 to TRBJ1-2; 11 positions match TRBD1. This TCR derives from a woman in her 70s with active or convalescent COVID-19. The sequencing input was peripheral blood. The CDR3 coding sequence is TGCGCCAGCAGCCCCGGGACAGGGGGCTATGGCTACACCTTC. Encoded protein: CASSPGTGGYGYTF.